These T cell receptor beta chains were read from a single sample in a study of blood T cell repertoires in COVID-19. Profiled with immunoSEQ multiplex PCR; TCRdb holds only in-frame clones, not every one. The data contain a few hundred thousand clones, more than 70% of them singletons. The sample comprised peripheral blood. Receptors originate from a woman aged 45 to 65 who had recovered from COVID-19. The CDR3 runs from the conserved cysteine through the conserved F or W. Each record gives: D gene, clone size, V gene, J gene, CDR3 protein, CDR3 DNA. D genes are given only for firm matches. Expanded clones are given a class, and other clones once, few, many or no size at all.

D gene: TRBD1
clone size: -
V gene: TRBV5-4
J gene: TRBJ2-1
CDR3 protein: CASSLTGGYEQFF
CDR3 DNA: TGTGCCAGCAGCCTGACAGGGGGGTATGAGCAGTTCTTC

D gene: -
clone size: -
V gene: TRBV6-5
J gene: TRBJ1-5
CDR3 protein: CASSSQGQQPQHF
CDR3 DNA: TGTGCCAGCAGTTCTCAGGGCCAGCAGCCCCAGCATTTT

D gene: TRBD1
clone size: -
V gene: TRBV5-1
J gene: TRBJ2-7
CDR3 protein: CASSQGTDSSYEQYF
CDR3 DNA: TGCGCCAGCAGTCAAGGGACAGATTCTTCCTACGAGCAGTACTTC

D gene: -
clone size: -
V gene: TRBV7-9
J gene: TRBJ2-2
CDR3 protein: CASSLALDAGELFF
CDR3 DNA: TGTGCCAGCAGCTTAGCACTAGACGCCGGGGAGCTGTTTTTT

D gene: TRBD1
clone size: -
V gene: TRBV3-1/TRBV3-2
J gene: TRBJ1-1
CDR3 protein: CASSYRQGHGTEAFF
CDR3 DNA: TGTGCCAGCAGCTATAGACAGGGGCATGGCACTGAAGCTTTCTTT

D gene: TRBD1
clone size: -
V gene: TRBV6-5
J gene: TRBJ1-2
CDR3 protein: CASSYSTGQGKGYTF
CDR3 DNA: TGTGCCAGCAGTTACTCGACCGGACAGGGGAAAGGCTACACCTTC

D gene: -
clone size: -
V gene: TRBV5-1
J gene: TRBJ2-7
CDR3 protein: CASSLDGQGTYEQYF
CDR3 DNA: TGCGCCAGCAGCTTAGACGGGCAGGGGACCTACGAGCAGTACTTC

D gene: -
clone size: -
V gene: TRBV7-2
J gene: TRBJ2-7
CDR3 protein: CASSQGGPIYEQYF
CDR3 DNA: TGTGCCAGCAGCCAGGGGGGACCGATTTATGAGCAGTACTTC

D gene: TRBD2
clone size: -
V gene: TRBV9
J gene: TRBJ2-1
CDR3 protein: CASSGPIAGGDNEQFF
CDR3 DNA: TGTGCCAGCAGCGGACCCATAGCGGGTGGAGACAATGAGCAGTTCTTC

D gene: TRBD2
clone size: -
V gene: TRBV7-7
J gene: TRBJ2-1
CDR3 protein: CASSFDLAGGRNEQFF
CDR3 DNA: TGTGCCAGCAGCTTTGATCTAGCGGGGGGGCGCAATGAGCAGTTCTTC

D gene: TRBD2
clone size: -
V gene: TRBV7-9
J gene: TRBJ2-5
CDR3 protein: CASTSGNGETQYF
CDR3 DNA: TGTGCCAGCACTAGCGGGAACGGGGAGACCCAGTACTTC

D gene: -
clone size: -
V gene: TRBV6-5
J gene: TRBJ2-1
CDR3 protein: CARGTGVGNEQFF
CDR3 DNA: TGTGCCAGGGGAACGGGGGTCGGCAATGAGCAGTTCTTC

D gene: TRBD1
clone size: -
V gene: TRBV7-2
J gene: TRBJ1-1
CDR3 protein: CASSLVNRGTEAFF
CDR3 DNA: TGTGCCAGCAGCTTAGTTAACAGGGGCACTGAAGCTTTCTTT

D gene: -
clone size: once
V gene: TRBV28
J gene: TRBJ2-7
CDR3 protein: CASSTFGVKFHEEQYF
CDR3 DNA: TGTGCCAGCAGTACCTTCGGGGTAAAATTCCACGAAGAGCAGTACTTC

D gene: -
clone size: -
V gene: TRBV19
J gene: TRBJ1-1
CDR3 protein: CASSIAGQHTEAFF
CDR3 DNA: TGTGCCAGTAGTATCGCAGGGCAGCACACTGAAGCTTTCTTT

D gene: -
clone size: -
V gene: TRBV30
J gene: TRBJ1-2
CDR3 protein: CAWSREVLDGYTF
CDR3 DNA: TGTGCCTGGAGTAGAGAGGTCCTGGATGGCTACACCTTC

D gene: TRBD1
clone size: -
V gene: TRBV2
J gene: TRBJ1-4
CDR3 protein: CASSKDRVYEKLFF
CDR3 DNA: TGTGCCAGCAGCAAAGACAGGGTTTATGAAAAACTGTTTTTT

D gene: TRBD1
clone size: -
V gene: TRBV5-1
J gene: TRBJ2-5
CDR3 protein: CASSSGDRGETQYF
CDR3 DNA: TGCGCCAGCAGCTCGGGGGACAGGGGAGAGACCCAGTACTTC

D gene: TRBD1
clone size: few
V gene: TRBV9
J gene: TRBJ2-5
CDR3 protein: CASSPRTGQETQYF
CDR3 DNA: TGTGCCAGCAGCCCCAGGACAGGGCAAGAGACCCAGTACTTC

D gene: -
clone size: -
V gene: TRBV6-6
J gene: TRBJ1-6
CDR3 protein: CASSYLGPQGNSPLHF
CDR3 DNA: TGTGCCAGCAGTTACTTAGGTCCCCAGGGTAATTCACCCCTCCACTTT

D gene: -
clone size: -
V gene: TRBV6-6
J gene: TRBJ1-2
CDR3 protein: CASSYPQGNYGYTF
CDR3 DNA: TGTGCCAGCAGTTACCCCCAGGGCAACTATGGCTACACCTTC

D gene: -
clone size: -
V gene: TRBV7-2
J gene: TRBJ2-1
CDR3 protein: CASSLLGEQFF
CDR3 DNA: TGTGCCAGCAGCTTACTAGGTGAGCAGTTCTTC

D gene: -
clone size: -
V gene: TRBV28
J gene: TRBJ1-6
CDR3 protein: CASTRIEGLNSPLHF
CDR3 DNA: TGTGCCAGCACCCGAATTGAGGGTCTTAATTCACCCCTCCACTTT

D gene: TRBD1
clone size: -
V gene: TRBV5-1
J gene: TRBJ2-5
CDR3 protein: CASSRGRGETQYF
CDR3 DNA: TGCGCCAGCAGCAGGGGGCGCGGAGAGACCCAGTACTTC

D gene: -
clone size: once
V gene: TRBV3-1/TRBV3-2
J gene: TRBJ2-7
CDR3 protein: CASRQQGKYEQYF
CDR3 DNA: TGTGCCAGCAGACAACAGGGAAAGTACGAGCAGTACTTC

D gene: -
clone size: -
V gene: TRBV19
J gene: TRBJ2-3
CDR3 protein: CASSIGNPGNTQYF
CDR3 DNA: TGTGCCAGTAGTATAGGGAACCCCGGGAATACGCAGTATTTT

D gene: TRBD1
clone size: -
V gene: TRBV18
J gene: TRBJ2-7
CDR3 protein: CASSPDRSHEQYF
CDR3 DNA: TGTGCCAGCTCACCGGACAGGTCACACGAGCAGTACTTC

D gene: TRBD1
clone size: -
V gene: TRBV29-1
J gene: TRBJ2-2
CDR3 protein: CSVWTGRTGELFF
CDR3 DNA: TGCAGCGTATGGACAGGGCGCACCGGGGAGCTGTTTTTT

D gene: TRBD2
clone size: -
V gene: TRBV20-1
J gene: TRBJ2-3
CDR3 protein: CSASWRLAGPTDTQYF
CDR3 DNA: TGCAGTGCTAGTTGGAGGCTAGCGGGGCCCACAGATACGCAGTATTTT

D gene: -
clone size: -
V gene: TRBV3-1/TRBV3-2
J gene: TRBJ1-5
CDR3 protein: CASSPREYQPQHF
CDR3 DNA: TGTGCCAGCAGCCCCCGAGAATATCAGCCCCAGCATTTT

D gene: TRBD2
clone size: -
V gene: TRBV4-3
J gene: TRBJ2-3
CDR3 protein: CASSQDSGGTTDTQYF
CDR3 DNA: TGCGCCAGCAGCCAAGATAGCGGGGGGACCACAGATACGCAGTATTTT

D gene: -
clone size: once
V gene: TRBV3-1/TRBV3-2
J gene: TRBJ1-2
CDR3 protein: CASSQDLGRVNYGYTF
CDR3 DNA: TGTGCCAGCAGCCAAGATTTGGGCAGGGTCAACTATGGCTACACCTTC

D gene: TRBD2
clone size: -
V gene: TRBV28
J gene: TRBJ2-7
CDR3 protein: CASSSDYPGHFSTSGSYEQYF
CDR3 DNA: TGTGCCAGCAGTTCGGATTATCCGGGACATTTTTCGACTAGCGGTTCCTACGAGCAGTACTTC

D gene: TRBD2
clone size: -
V gene: TRBV9
J gene: TRBJ2-1
CDR3 protein: CASSSHEGLVGDEQFF
CDR3 DNA: TGTGCCAGCAGCTCACATGAGGGACTAGTAGGTGATGAGCAGTTCTTC

D gene: -
clone size: -
V gene: TRBV13
J gene: TRBJ1-4
CDR3 protein: CASSLKGGHLGLTEKLFF
CDR3 DNA: TGTGCCAGCAGCTTGAAGGGCGGACACCTGGGTCTTACTGAAAAACTGTTTTTT

D gene: TRBD1
clone size: -
V gene: TRBV5-5
J gene: TRBJ1-2
CDR3 protein: CASSPDRGDGYTF
CDR3 DNA: TGTGCCAGCAGCCCTGACAGGGGGGATGGCTACACCTTC

D gene: -
clone size: few
V gene: TRBV30
J gene: TRBJ2-3
CDR3 protein: CAWGGGRADTQYF
CDR3 DNA: TGTGCCTGGGGAGGCGGGCGGGCAGATACGCAGTATTTT

D gene: TRBD2
clone size: -
V gene: TRBV11-2
J gene: TRBJ2-7
CDR3 protein: CASSLPAGGRVEQYF
CDR3 DNA: TGTGCCAGCAGCCTTCCAGCGGGGGGTCGAGTCGAGCAGTACTTC

D gene: -
clone size: -
V gene: TRBV7-3
J gene: TRBJ1-1
CDR3 protein: CASSSEGSTEAFF
CDR3 DNA: TGTGCCAGCAGCTCTGAGGGTAGCACTGAAGCTTTCTTT

D gene: -
clone size: -
V gene: TRBV5-6
J gene: TRBJ1-4
CDR3 protein: CASSSGLGEKLFF
CDR3 DNA: TGTGCCAGCAGCTCAGGACTGGGAGAAAAACTGTTTTTT

D gene: -
clone size: -
V gene: TRBV4-1
J gene: TRBJ1-3
CDR3 protein: CASSAGDGRGNTIYF
CDR3 DNA: TGCGCCAGCAGCGCCGGCGATGGGAGAGGAAACACCATATATTTT

D gene: -
clone size: -
V gene: TRBV30
J gene: TRBJ2-1
CDR3 protein: CAWQGRVGGYNEQFF
CDR3 DNA: TGTGCCTGGCAGGGCCGGGTAGGTGGATACAATGAGCAGTTCTTC

D gene: TRBD1
clone size: -
V gene: TRBV4-3
J gene: TRBJ1-2
CDR3 protein: CASSRADRVHGYTF
CDR3 DNA: TGCGCCAGCAGCCGAGCAGACAGGGTTCATGGCTACACCTTC

D gene: -
clone size: -
V gene: TRBV7-6
J gene: TRBJ2-2
CDR3 protein: CASSQEAGAIGELFF
CDR3 DNA: TGTGCCAGCAGCCAGGAGGCAGGGGCGATCGGGGAGCTGTTTTTT